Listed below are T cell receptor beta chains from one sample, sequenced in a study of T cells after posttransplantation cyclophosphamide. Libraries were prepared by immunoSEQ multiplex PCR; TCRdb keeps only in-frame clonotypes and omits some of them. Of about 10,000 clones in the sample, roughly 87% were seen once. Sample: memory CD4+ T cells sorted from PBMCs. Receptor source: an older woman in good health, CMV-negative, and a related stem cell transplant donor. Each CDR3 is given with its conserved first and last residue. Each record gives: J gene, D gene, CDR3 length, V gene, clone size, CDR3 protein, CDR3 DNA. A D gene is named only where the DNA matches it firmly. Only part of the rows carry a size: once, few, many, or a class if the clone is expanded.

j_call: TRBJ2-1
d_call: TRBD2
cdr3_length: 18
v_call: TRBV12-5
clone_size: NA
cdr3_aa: CASANGLAGIRSYNEQFF
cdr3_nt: TGTGCTAGTGCGAACGGGCTAGCGGGAATCCGCTCCTACAATGAGCAGTTCTTC

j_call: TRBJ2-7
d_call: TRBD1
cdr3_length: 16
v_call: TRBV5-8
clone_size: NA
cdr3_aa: CASSTDRGRDTGEQYF
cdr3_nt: TGTGCCAGCAGCACTGACAGGGGGCGGGATACGGGCGAGCAGTACTTC

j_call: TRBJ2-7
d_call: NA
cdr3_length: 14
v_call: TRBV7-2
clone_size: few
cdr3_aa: CASSPTTGPYEQYF
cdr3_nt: TGTGCCAGCAGCCCAACTACTGGTCCCTACGAGCAGTACTTC

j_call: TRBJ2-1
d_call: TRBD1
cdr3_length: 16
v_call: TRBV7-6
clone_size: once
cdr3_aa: CASSFRDRASYNEQFF
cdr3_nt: TGTGCCAGCAGCTTCCGGGACAGGGCTTCGTACAATGAGCAGTTCTTC

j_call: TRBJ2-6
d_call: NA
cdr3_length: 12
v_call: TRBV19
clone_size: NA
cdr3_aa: CATLSGANVLTF
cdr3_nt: TGTGCCACCCTCTCTGGGGCCAACGTCCTGACTTTC

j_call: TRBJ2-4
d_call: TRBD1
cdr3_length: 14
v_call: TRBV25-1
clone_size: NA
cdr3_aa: CASSVTGVKNIQYF
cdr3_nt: TGTGCCAGCAGCGTAACAGGGGTCAAAAACATTCAGTACTTC

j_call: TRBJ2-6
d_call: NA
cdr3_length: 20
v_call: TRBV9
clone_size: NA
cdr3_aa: CASSEQGVYRATRGANVLTF
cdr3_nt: TGTGCCAGCAGCGAACAAGGGGTTTACAGGGCCACGCGGGGGGCCAACGTCCTGACTTTC

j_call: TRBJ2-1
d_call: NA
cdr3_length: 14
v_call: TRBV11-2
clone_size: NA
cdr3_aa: CASSFGRDYNEQFF
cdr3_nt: TGTGCCAGCAGCTTCGGCAGGGACTACAATGAGCAGTTCTTC

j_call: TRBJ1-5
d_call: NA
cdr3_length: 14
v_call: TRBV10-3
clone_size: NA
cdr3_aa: CASRQAISNQPQHF
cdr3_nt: TGTGCCTCCCGACAGGCGATCAGCAATCAGCCCCAGCATTTT

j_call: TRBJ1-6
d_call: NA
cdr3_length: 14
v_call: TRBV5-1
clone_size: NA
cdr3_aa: CASSLGSGNSPLHF
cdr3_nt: TGCGCCAGCAGCTTGGGTTCAGGGAATTCACCCCTCCACTTT

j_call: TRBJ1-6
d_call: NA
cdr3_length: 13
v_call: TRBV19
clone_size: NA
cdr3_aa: CASSTHRNSPLHF
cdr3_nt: TGTGCCAGTAGTACGCACCGGAATTCACCCCTCCACTTT

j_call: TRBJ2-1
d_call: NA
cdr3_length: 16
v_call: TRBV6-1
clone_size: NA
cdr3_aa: CASSEGGGYRGNEQFF
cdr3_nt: TGTGCCAGCAGTGAAGGAGGCGGCTACCGCGGCAATGAGCAGTTCTTC

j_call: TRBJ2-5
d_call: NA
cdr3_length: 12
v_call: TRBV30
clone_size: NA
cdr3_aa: CAWSARQETQYF
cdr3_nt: TGTGCCTGGAGTGCCAGGCAAGAGACCCAGTACTTC

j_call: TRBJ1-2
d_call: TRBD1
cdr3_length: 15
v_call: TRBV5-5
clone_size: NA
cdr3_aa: CASSLAGDSVYGYTF
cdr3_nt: TGTGCCAGCAGCTTGGCCGGGGACAGCGTCTATGGCTACACCTTC

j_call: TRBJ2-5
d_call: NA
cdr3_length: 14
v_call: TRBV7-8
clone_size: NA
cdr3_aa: CASSLGGTREAQYF
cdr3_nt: TGTGCCAGCAGCTTAGGGGGGACACGAGAGGCCCAGTACTTC

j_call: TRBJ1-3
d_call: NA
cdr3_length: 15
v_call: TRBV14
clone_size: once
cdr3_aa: CASSQTAGPGNTIYF
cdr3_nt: TGTGCCAGCAGCCAAACCGCAGGTCCTGGAAACACCATATATTTT

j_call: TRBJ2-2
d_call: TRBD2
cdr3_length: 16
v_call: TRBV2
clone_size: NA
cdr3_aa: CATEKTSGMNTGELFF
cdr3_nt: TGTGCCACCGAGAAGACTAGCGGCATGAACACCGGGGAGCTGTTTTTT

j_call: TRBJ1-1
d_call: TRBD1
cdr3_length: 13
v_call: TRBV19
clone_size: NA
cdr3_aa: CASSDRGTTEAFF
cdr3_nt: TGTGCCAGTAGCGACAGGGGGACTACTGAAGCTTTCTTT

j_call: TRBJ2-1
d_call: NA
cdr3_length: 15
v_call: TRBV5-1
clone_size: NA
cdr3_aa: CASSLAGMGYNEQFF
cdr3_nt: TGCGCCAGCAGCTTGGCGGGGATGGGGTACAATGAGCAGTTCTTC

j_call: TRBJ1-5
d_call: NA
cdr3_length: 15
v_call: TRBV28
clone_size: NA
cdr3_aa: CASSLDSGPLVPQHF
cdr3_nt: TGTGCCAGCAGTTTAGACAGTGGGCCTTTAGTGCCCCAGCATTTT

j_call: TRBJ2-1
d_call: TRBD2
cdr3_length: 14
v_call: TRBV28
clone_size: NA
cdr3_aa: CASSSGTRVNEQFF
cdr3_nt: TGTGCCAGCAGTTCCGGGACTAGGGTCAATGAGCAGTTCTTC

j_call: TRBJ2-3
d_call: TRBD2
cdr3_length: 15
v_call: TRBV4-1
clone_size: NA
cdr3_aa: CASSQTAGGIDTQYF
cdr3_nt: TGCGCCAGCAGCCAAACAGCGGGAGGGATAGATACGCAGTATTTT

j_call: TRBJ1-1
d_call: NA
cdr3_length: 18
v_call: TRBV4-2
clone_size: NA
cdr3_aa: CASSPSGTVVLGNTEAFF
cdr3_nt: TGTGCCAGCAGCCCCTCAGGAACAGTGGTTTTGGGTAACACTGAAGCTTTCTTT

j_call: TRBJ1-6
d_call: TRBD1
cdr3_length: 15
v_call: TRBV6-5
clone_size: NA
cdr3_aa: CASSYLTGYNSPLHF
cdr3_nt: TGTGCCAGCAGTTATTTGACAGGGTATAATTCCCCCCTCCACTTT

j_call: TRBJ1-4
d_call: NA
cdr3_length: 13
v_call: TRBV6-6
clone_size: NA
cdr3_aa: CASSRITNEKLFF
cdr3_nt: TGTGCCAGCAGTCGTATTACTAATGAAAAACTGTTTTTT

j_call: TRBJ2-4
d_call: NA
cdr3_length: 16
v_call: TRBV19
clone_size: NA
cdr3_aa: CASSIDQWRGKNIQYF
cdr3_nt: TGTGCCAGTAGTATAGATCAATGGCGGGGCAAAAACATTCAGTACTTC

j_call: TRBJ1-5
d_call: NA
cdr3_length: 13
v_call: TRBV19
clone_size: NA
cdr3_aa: CASSLQGGQPQHF
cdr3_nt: TGTGCCAGTAGTCTACAGGGTGGTCAGCCCCAGCATTTT

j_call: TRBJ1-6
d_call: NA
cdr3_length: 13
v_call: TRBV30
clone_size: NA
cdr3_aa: CAWGQRNNSPLHF
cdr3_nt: TGTGCCTGGGGCCAGCGAAATAATTCACCCCTCCACTTT

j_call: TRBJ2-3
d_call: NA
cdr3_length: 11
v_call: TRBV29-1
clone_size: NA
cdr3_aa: CSTSSADTQYF
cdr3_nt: TGCAGCACTAGCAGTGCAGATACGCAGTATTTT

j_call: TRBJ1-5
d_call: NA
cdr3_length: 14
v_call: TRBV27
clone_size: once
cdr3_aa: CASSEVGRNQPQHF
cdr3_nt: TGTGCCAGCAGTGAGGTGGGGAGGAATCAGCCCCAGCATTTT

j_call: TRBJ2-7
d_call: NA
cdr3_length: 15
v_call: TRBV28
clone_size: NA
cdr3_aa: CASSPYWRGPYEQYF
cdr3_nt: TGTGCCAGCAGTCCCTATTGGCGGGGACCCTACGAGCAGTACTTC

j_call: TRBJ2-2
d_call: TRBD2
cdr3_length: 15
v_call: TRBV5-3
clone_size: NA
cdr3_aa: CARSRTRRVTGELFF
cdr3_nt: TGTGCCAGAAGCAGGACTAGAAGGGTCACCGGGGAGCTGTTTTTT

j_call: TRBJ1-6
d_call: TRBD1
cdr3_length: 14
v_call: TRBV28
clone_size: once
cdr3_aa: CASSSTGGNSPLHF
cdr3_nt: TGTGCCAGCAGTTCGACAGGGGGTAATTCACCCCTCCACTTT

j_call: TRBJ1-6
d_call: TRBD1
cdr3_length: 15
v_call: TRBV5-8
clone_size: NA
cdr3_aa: CASSTPGQGGSPLHF
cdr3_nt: TGTGCCAGCAGCACCCCGGGACAGGGGGGATCACCCCTCCACTTT

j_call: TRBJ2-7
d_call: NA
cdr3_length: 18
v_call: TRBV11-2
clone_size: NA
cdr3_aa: CASSLRGARVGGPVEQYF
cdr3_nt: TGTGCCAGCAGCTTAAGGGGGGCTCGAGTGGGAGGGCCGGTAGAGCAGTACTTC

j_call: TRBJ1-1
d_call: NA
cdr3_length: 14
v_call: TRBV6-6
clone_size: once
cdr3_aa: CASSSVVTGTEAFF
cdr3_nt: TGTGCCAGCAGTTCCGTTGTTACAGGGACTGAAGCTTTCTTT

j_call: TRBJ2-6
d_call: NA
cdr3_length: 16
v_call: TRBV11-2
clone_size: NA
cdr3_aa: CASSLGRGGGANVLTF
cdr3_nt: TGTGCCAGCAGCTTAGGTAGAGGTGGTGGGGCCAACGTCCTGACTTTC

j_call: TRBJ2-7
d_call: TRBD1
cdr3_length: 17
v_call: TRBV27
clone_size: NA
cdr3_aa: CASSPGQGVAGSYEQYF
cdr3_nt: TGTGCCAGCAGTCCGGGACAGGGGGTGGCTGGATCCTACGAGCAGTACTTC

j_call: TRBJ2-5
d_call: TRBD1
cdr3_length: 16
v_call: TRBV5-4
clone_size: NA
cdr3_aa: CASSPRTGALQETQYF
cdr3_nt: TGTGCCAGCAGCCCGAGGACAGGGGCGCTCCAAGAGACCCAGTACTTC

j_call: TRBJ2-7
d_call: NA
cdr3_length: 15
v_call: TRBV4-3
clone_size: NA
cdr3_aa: CASSQGGGISYEQYF
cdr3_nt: TGCGCCAGCAGCCAAGGGGGCGGGATATCCTACGAGCAGTACTTC

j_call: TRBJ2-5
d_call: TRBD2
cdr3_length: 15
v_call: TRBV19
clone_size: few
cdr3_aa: CASSTGTSGRETQYF
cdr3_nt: TGTGCCAGTAGTACAGGGACTAGCGGCAGAGAGACCCAGTACTTC

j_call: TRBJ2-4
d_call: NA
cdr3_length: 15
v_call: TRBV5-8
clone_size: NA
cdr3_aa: CASSVGLNSKNIQYF
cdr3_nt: TGTGCCAGCAGCGTCGGACTAAACTCGAAAAACATTCAGTACTTC

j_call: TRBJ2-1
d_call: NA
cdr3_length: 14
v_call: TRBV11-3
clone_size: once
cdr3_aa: CASSLVGGYNEQFF
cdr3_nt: TGTGCCAGCAGCTTAGTAGGGGGCTACAATGAGCAGTTCTTC

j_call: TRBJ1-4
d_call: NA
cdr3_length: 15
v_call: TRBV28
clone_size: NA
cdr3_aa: CASSIRGGVNEKLFF
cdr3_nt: TGTGCCAGCAGCATCCGGGGAGGGGTTAATGAAAAACTGTTTTTT

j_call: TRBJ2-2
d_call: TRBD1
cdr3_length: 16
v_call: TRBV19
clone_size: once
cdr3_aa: CASSIRQGNYAGELFF
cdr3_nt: TGTGCCAGTAGTATCCGACAGGGAAATTATGCCGGGGAGCTGTTTTTT

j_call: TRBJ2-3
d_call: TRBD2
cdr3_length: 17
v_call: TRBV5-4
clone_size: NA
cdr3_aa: CASSDGGLAGFTDTQYF
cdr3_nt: TGTGCCAGCAGCGACGGCGGACTAGCGGGGTTCACAGATACGCAGTATTTT

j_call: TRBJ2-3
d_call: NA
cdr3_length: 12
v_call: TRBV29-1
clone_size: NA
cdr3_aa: CSVATSTDTQYF
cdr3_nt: TGCAGCGTTGCGACTAGCACAGATACGCAGTATTTT